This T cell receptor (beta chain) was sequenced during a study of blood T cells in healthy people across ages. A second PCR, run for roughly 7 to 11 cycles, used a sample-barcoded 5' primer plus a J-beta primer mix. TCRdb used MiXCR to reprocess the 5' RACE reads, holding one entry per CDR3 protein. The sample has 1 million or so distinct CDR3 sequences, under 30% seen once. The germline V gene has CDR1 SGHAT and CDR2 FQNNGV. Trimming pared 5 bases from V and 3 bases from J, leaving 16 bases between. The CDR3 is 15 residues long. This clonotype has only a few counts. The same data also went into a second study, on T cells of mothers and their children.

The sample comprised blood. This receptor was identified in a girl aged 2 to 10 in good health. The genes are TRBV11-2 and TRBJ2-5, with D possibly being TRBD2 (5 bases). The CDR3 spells CASSPRGLAKETQYF. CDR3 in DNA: TGTGCCAGCAGCCCCAGAGGGTTAGCAAAAGAGACCCAGTACTTC.